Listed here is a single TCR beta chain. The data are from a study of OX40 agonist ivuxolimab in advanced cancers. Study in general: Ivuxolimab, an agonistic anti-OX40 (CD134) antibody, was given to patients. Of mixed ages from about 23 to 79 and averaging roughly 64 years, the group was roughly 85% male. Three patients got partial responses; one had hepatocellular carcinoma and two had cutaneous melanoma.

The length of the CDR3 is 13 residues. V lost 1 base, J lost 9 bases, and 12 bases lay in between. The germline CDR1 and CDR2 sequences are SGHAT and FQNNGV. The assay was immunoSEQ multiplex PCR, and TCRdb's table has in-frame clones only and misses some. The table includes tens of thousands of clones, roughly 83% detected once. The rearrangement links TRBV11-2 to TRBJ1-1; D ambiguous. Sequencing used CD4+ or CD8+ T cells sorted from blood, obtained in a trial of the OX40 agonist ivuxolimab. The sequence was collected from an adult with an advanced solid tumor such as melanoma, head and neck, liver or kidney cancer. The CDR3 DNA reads TGTGCCAGCAGCTTAGGAGAAGGGATTCAAGCTTTCTTT. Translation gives CASSLGEGIQAFF.